This TCR beta chain was retrieved from a study of human T cells and chemical hapten exposure. About the study: Across samples, TCR yields varied, mostly owing to small differences in pooled library volumes. Study observations and caveats: Unchanged with DPC sensitization were TCRs above 1 in 1000 frequency.

In germline, CDR1 is LNHNV, CDR2 YYDKDF (reference sequence). V dropped 0 bases and J dropped 7; count of bases not matched to a gene: 8. The CDR3 loop spans 17 amino acids. The time point is: healthy volunteer bleed at 2 weeks. Extraction yielded total RNA from whole blood (unfractionated). This clonotype was counted many times. Its antigen is unidentified. TCRdb ran MiXCR on the RACE reads and lists one entry per CDR3 protein. The top ten clones hold about 3% of a sample with 85,000 to 95,000 distinct CDR3 sequences, approximately 9% of them seen once. V is TRBV15 and J is TRBJ2-1; 11 bases align to TRBD2. Sequencing was carried out using whole blood. The receptor comes from a female donor in good health. Some clones in this sample may be carry-over from other donors' samples. The CDR3 here is CATSRDPLAGGRNEQFF. CDR3 nucleotide sequence: TGTGCCACCAGCAGAGATCCCCTAGCGGGAGGAAGGAATGAGCAGTTCTTC.